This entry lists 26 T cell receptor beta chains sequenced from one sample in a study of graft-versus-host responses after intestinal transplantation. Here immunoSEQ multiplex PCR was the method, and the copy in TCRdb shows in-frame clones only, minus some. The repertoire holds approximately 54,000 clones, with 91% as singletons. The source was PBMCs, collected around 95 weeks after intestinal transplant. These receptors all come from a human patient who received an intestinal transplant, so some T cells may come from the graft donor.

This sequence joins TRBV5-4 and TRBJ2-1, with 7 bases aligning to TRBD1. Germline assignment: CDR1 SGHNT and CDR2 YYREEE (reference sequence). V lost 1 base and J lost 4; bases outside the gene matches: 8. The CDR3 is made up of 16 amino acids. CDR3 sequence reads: CASSLSGGTSYNEQFF. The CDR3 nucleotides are TGTGCCAGCAGCTTGTCAGGGGGAACTTCATACAATGAGCAGTTCTTC.

The CDR3 protein is CASSATEDNEQFF. DNA for the CDR3: TGTGCCAGCAGCGCTACAGAAGACAATGAGCAGTTCTTC. V gene TRBV11-3 combines with J gene TRBJ2-1; no clear D. Germline V gene sequence: CDR1 SGHNT, CDR2 YENEEA. CDR3 length: 13 residues. Between the trimmed V and J ends, which lost 5 bases and 5 bases, there was a span of 10 bases. The variable domain in full, completed from reference TRBV11-3 and TRBJ2-1, reads EAGVVQSPRYKIIEKKQPVAFWCNPISGHNTLYWYLQNLGQGPELLIRYENEEAVDDSQLPKDRFSAERLKGVDSTLKIQPAELGDSAVYLCASSATEDNEQFFGPGTRLTVL.

The CDR3 DNA reads as TGTGCCAGCACCCAGCAAGAGACCCAGTACTTC. It encodes CASTQQETQYF. The rearrangement uses TRBV13 and TRBJ2-5; D remains unclear. The CDR3 is 11 residues long. Trimming took off 7 bases at V and 2 bases at J, with 5 bases between the two ends. Germline V CDR1 and CDR2: PRHDT, FYEKMQ (reference sequence).

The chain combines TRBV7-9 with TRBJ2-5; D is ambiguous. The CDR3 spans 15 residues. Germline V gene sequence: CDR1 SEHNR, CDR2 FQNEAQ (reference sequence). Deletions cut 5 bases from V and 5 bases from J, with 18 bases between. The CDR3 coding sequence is TGTGCCAGCAGCCCCTTGGTCTGGCGGTGGGAGACCCAGTACTTC. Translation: CASSPLVWRWETQYF.

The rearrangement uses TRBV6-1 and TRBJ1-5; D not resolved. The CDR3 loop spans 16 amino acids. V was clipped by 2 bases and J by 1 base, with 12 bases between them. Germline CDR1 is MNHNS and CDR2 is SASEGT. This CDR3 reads CASSESPLGSNQPQHF. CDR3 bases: TGTGCCAGCAGTGAATCCCCACTGGGGAGCAATCAGCCCCAGCATTTT.

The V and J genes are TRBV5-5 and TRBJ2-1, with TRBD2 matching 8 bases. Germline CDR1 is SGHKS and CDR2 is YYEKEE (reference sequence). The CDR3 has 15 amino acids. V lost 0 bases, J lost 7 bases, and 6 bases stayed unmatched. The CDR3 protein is CASSLDGGGINEQFF. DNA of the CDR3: TGTGCCAGCAGCTTGGACGGCGGGGGGATAAATGAGCAGTTCTTC.

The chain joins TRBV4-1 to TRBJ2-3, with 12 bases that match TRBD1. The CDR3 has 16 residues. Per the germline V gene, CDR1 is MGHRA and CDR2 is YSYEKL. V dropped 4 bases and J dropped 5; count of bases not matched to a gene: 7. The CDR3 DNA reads TGCGCCAGCAGCCCCCGGGACAGGGGGCGCGGAGATACGCAGTATTTT. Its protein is CASSPRDRGRGDTQYF.

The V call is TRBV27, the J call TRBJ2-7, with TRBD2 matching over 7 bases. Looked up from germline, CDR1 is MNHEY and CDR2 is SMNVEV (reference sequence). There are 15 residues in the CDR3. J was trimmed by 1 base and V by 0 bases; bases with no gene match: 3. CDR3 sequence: CASSLSRTSSYEQYF. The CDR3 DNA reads TGTGCCAGCAGTTTATCCCGGACTAGTTCCTACGAGCAGTACTTC.

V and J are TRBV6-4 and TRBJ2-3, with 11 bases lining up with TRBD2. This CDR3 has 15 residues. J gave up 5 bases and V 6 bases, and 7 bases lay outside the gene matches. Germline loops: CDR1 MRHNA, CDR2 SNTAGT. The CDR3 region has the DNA TGTGCCAGCAGCCCGACTAGCGGGGCAGTAGATACGCAGTATTTT. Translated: CASSPTSGAVDTQYF.

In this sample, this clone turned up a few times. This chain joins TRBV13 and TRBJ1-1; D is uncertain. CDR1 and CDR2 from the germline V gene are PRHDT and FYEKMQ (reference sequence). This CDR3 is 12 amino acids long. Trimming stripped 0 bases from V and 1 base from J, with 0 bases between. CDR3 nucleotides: TGTGCCAGCAGCTTAGGGAACACTGAAGCTTTCTTT. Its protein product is CASSLGNTEAFF.

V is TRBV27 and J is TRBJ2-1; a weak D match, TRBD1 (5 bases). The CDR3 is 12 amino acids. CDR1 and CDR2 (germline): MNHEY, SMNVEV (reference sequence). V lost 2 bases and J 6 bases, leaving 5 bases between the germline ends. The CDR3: CASSLRGNEQFF. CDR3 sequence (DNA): TGTGCCAGCAGTTTAAGGGGCAATGAGCAGTTCTTC.

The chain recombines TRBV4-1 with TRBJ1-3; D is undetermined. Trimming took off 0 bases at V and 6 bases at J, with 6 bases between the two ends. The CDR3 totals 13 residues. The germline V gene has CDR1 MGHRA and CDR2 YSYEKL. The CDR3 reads CASSQDGVNTIYF. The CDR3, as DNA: TGCGCCAGCAGCCAAGATGGCGTAAACACCATATATTTT.

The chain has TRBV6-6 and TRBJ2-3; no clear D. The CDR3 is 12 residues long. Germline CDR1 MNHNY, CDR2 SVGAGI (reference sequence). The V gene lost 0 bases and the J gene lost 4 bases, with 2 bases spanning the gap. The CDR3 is CASSYSPDTQYF. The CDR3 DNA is TGTGCCAGCAGTTACTCTCCAGATACGCAGTATTTT.

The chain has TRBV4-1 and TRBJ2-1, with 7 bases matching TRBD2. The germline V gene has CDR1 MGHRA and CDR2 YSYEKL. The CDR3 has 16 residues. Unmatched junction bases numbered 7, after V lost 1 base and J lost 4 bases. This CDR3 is CASSQAATSVYNEQFF. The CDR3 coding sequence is TGCGCCAGCAGCCAAGCTGCCACTAGCGTATACAATGAGCAGTTCTTC.

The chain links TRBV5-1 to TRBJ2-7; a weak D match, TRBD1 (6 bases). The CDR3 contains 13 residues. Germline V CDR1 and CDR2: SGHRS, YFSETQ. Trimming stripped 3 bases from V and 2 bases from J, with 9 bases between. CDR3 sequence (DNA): TGCGCCAGCAGCTCCAGGGGCCCCTACGAGCAGTACTTC. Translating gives CASSSRGPYEQYF. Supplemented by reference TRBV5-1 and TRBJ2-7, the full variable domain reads KAGVTQTPRYLIKTRGQQVTLSCSPISGHRSVSWYQQTPGQGLQFLFEYFSETQRNKGNFPGRFSGRQFSNSRSEMNVSTLELGDSALYLCASSSRGPYEQYFGPGTRLTVT.

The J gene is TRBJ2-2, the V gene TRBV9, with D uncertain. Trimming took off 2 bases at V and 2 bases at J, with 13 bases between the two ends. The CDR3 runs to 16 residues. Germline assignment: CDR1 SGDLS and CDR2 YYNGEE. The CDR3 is CASSVASGSNTGELFF. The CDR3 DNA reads TGTGCCAGCAGCGTCGCGTCGGGTTCAAACACCGGGGAGCTGTTTTTT.

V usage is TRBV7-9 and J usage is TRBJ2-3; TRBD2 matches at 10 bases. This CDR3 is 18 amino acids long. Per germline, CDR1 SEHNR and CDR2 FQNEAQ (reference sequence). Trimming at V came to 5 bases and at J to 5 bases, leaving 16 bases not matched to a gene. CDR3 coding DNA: TGTGCCAGCAGCCCGCTGGCTACTAGCGGGGCCATTGTAGATACGCAGTATTTT. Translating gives CASSPLATSGAIVDTQYF.

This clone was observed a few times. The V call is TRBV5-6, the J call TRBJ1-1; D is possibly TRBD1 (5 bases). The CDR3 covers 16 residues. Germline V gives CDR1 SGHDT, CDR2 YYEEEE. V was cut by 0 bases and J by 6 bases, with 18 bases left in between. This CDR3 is CASSLVRGDKRPEAFF. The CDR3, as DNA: TGTGCCAGCAGCTTGGTCCGGGGCGACAAGAGGCCTGAAGCTTTCTTT.

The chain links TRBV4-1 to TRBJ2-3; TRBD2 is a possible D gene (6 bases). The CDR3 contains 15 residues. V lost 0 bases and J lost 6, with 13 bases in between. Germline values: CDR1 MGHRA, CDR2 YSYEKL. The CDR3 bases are TGCGCCAGCAGCCAAGAAACCGGGGGAATGGATACGCAGTATTTT. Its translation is CASSQETGGMDTQYF.

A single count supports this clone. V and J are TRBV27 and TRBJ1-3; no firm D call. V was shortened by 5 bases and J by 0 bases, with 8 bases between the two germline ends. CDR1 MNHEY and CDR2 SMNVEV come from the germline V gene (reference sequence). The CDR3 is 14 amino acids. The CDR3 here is CASSPQSSGNTIYF. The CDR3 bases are TGTGCCAGCAGTCCCCAATCCTCTGGAAACACCATATATTTT.

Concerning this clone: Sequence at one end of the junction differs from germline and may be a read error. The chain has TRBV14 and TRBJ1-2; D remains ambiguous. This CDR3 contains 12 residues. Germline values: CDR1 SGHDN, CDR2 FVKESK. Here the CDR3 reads CASSQEYYGYTF. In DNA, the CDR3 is TGTGCCAGCAGCCAAGAGTACTACGGCTACACCTTC.

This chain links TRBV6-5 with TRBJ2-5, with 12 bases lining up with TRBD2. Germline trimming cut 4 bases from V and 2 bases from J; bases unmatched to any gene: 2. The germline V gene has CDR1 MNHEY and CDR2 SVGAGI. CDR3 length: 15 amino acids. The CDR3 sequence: CASSSSGGVQETQYF. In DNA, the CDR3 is TGTGCCAGCAGTTCTAGCGGGGGGGTACAAGAGACCCAGTACTTC.

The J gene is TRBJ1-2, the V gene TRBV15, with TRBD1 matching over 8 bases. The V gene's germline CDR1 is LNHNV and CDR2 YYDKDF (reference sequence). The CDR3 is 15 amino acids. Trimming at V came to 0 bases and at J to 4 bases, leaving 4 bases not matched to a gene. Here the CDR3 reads CATSRDWDRIYGYTF. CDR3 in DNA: TGTGCCACCAGCAGAGATTGGGACAGGATCTATGGCTACACCTTC.

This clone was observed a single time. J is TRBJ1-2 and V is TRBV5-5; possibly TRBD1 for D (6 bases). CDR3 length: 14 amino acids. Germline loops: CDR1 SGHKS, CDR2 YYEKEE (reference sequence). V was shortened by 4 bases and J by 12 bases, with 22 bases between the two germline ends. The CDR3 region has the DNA TGTGCCAGCAGCCTAAGGGGAACCGGGACAACTCACACCTTC. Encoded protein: CASSLRGTGTTHTF. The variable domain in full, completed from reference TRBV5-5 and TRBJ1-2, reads DAGVTQSPTHLIKTRGQQVTLRCSPISGHKSVSWYQQVLGQGPQFIFQYYEKEERGRGNFPDRFSARQFPNYSSELNVNALLLGDSALYLCASSLRGTGTTHTFGSGTRLTVV.

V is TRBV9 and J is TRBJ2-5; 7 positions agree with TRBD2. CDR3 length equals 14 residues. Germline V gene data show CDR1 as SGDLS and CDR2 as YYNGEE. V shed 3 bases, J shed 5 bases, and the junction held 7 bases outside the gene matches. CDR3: CASSGNQGGETQYF. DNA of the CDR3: TGTGCCAGCAGCGGAAATCAGGGAGGGGAGACCCAGTACTTC.

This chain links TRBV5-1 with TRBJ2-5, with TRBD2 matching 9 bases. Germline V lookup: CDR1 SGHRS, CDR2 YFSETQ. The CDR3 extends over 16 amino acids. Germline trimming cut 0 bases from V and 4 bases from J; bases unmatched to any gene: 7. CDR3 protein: CASSLASGGTAETQYF. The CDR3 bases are TGCGCCAGCAGCTTGGCCAGCGGGGGGACGGCAGAGACCCAGTACTTC.